The rows below give T cell receptor beta chains drawn from one sample of a study of long-term antiretroviral therapy in people with HIV. Clones were sequenced by immunoSEQ multiplex PCR, and TCRdb holds only the in-frame ones, with some missing. The data hold some 33,000 clones, with more than 65% observed a single time. Sequences were derived from unsorted PBMCs, sampled 0.6 years after starting antiretroviral therapy. These receptors were taken from a man aged 18 to 29 with HIV. CDR3s include the opening cysteine and the closing phenylalanine or tryptophan. A D gene is named only where the DNA matches it firmly. Clone size appears in some rows only: once, few, many, or a class for an expanded clone.

TRBV7-9	NA	TRBD2	TRBJ2-3	TGTGCCAGCAGCCCGACGGTACTAGCGGGAGGAACAGATACGCAGTATTTT	CASSPTVLAGGTDTQYF
TRBV5-4	NA	NA	TRBJ1-2	TGTGCCAGCAGCTTGGTCCCAGCACCGAGGTCCGGCTACACCTTC	CASSLVPAPRSGYTF
TRBV30	NA	TRBD1	TRBJ1-5	TGTGCCTGGAGCAAACAGGGGGATCAGCCCCAGCATTTT	CAWSKQGDQPQHF
TRBV5-6	few	NA	TRBJ2-3	TGTGCCAGCAGCCGAATCCTAGCGAGGTACACAGATACGCAGTATTTT	CASSRILARYTDTQYF
TRBV2	few	NA	TRBJ1-4	TGTGCCACCCGAAGAGGACTTAATGAAAAACTGTTTTTT	CATRRGLNEKLFF
TRBV28	NA	TRBD1	TRBJ2-7	TGTGCCAGCAGTCTCGGGACAGGGTCTTCGTACGAGCAGTACTTC	CASSLGTGSSYEQYF
TRBV19	NA	NA	TRBJ2-5	TGTGCCAGTAGTCGGGACTGGGGGTACCAAGAGACCCAGTACTTC	CASSRDWGYQETQYF
TRBV28	NA	TRBD2	TRBJ2-7	TGTGCCAGCAGTGCCCGGGCGGGAGGAGGTTTCGTTACCTACGAGCAGTACTTC	CASSARAGGGFVTYEQYF
TRBV6-5	NA	TRBD1	TRBJ1-2	TGTGCCAGCAGTTACGCCGGACAGGGGAACGGCTACACCTTC	CASSYAGQGNGYTF
TRBV11-2	NA	TRBD2	TRBJ2-7	TGTGCCAGCGGCCGCACGGGCGGGAGTTACGAGCAGTACTTC	CASGRTGGSYEQYF
TRBV7-2	NA	TRBD2	TRBJ2-7	TGTGCCAGCAGCTGGACCGGGACTAGCGGAGAGGGGGAGCAGTACTTC	CASSWTGTSGEGEQYF
TRBV7-2	NA	NA	TRBJ2-7	TGTGCCAGCAGCTTAGGACCGGCGGAAGGGGGCTACGAGCAGTACTTC	CASSLGPAEGGYEQYF
TRBV28	once	NA	TRBJ1-3	TGTGCCAGCAGTGCGGGAAAGGGGTTGGGAAACACCATATATTTT	CASSAGKGLGNTIYF
TRBV11-2	NA	NA	TRBJ2-4	TGTGCCAGCAGCTTAGAAGGGAGTGGGAGAAACCAAGCCAAAAACATTCAGTACTTC	CASSLEGSGRNQAKNIQYF